Below, 12 T cell receptor beta chains from the same sample are listed, as sequenced in a study of tissue T cells after allogeneic stem cell transplantation. Described time point: mouse harvest day 14 after allogeneic transplant. Mouse grafts combined 10^7 T-cell-depleted bone marrow cells with 10^6 splenic CD5+ T cells. Here immunoSEQ multiplex PCR was the method, and the copy in TCRdb shows in-frame clones only, minus some. Of roughly 1,800 clones listed, more than 35% were seen once; the top ten hold around 22%. The sequencing sample was made of lymph node tissue. Receptors originate from a female BALB/c mouse given C57BL/6 T cells with graft-versus-host disease after an allogeneic hematopoietic cell transplant.

This clone was detected only a few times. Genes here carry mouse names. The read ends 1 residue before the CDR3 terminus; that terminus is restored from the germline J gene. This chain joins TRBV16 and TRBJ2-7, with 9 bases lining up with TRBD2. This CDR3 spans 14 amino acids. Trimming cost V 1 base and J 4 bases; bases outside gene matches: 2. Germline V gene data show CDR1 as SGHSA and CDR2 as FRNQAP. The CDR3 region is CASSLAGGEYEQYF. Incomplete CDR3 DNA: TGTGCAAGCAGCTTAGCTGGGGGGGAGTATGAACAGTAC.

A few counts support this clone. Mouse gene names apply. CDR3: CSSSHPGTGTNERLFF. The part of the CDR3 DNA that was read is TGCTCCAGCAGTCACCCCGGGACAGGGACCAACGAAAGATTATTT. The chain employs TRBV23 and TRBJ1-4; the tabulated D call, TRBD1, remains unverified against the DNA. The CDR3 end is not reached by the read, which stops 1 residue before it; the germline J gene fills it in. This CDR3 is built from 16 residues. Per the germline V gene, CDR1 is KGHTA and CDR2 is FQNQQP.

With regard to this clone: All gene names here are mouse names. The sequence runs out 1 residue before the end of the CDR3; the remainder is reconstructed from the germline J gene. The gene calls are TRBV16 and TRBJ2-7; D gene uncertain. The CDR3 covers 13 residues. Trimming took off 1 base at V and 4 bases at J, with 8 bases between the two ends. Per germline, CDR1 SGHSA and CDR2 FRNQAP. The CDR3 sequence is CASSLGATYEQYF. The sequenced part of the CDR3 DNA is TGTGCAAGCAGCTTAGGGGCAACTTATGAACAGTAC.

This clone was found a few times. Here the gene names and germline are mouse. The observed sequence ends 1 residue before the CDR3 terminus, with the missing tail filled in from the germline J gene. This chain connects TRBV20 to TRBJ2-4; D might be TRBD2 (6 bases). The ends were cut back, 0 bases at V and 0 bases at J, with 10 bases in the middle. Germline V CDR1 and CDR2: GFQATS, STVNSAI. The CDR3 length is 15 residues. CDR3 region: CGARDWGYSQNTLYF. Partial CDR3 DNA: TGTGGTGCTAGGGACTGGGGTTATAGTCAAAACACCTTGTAC.

On this clone: Mouse gene names apply. The read ends 1 residue early relative to the CDR3; the germline J gene fills the gap. The chain is built from TRBV1 and TRBJ2-1; 12 bases are shared with TRBD2. Trimming cost V 4 bases and J 5 bases; bases outside gene matches: 0. The CDR3 runs to 14 residues. Per germline, CDR1 NSQYPW and CDR2 LRSPGD (reference sequence). CDR3 DNA (partial): TGCACCTGCAGTGGGGACTGGGGGGATGCTGAGCAGTTC. Amino acid sequence: CTCSGDWGDAEQF. The complete CDR3 sequence is CTCSGDWGDAEQFF.

On this clone: Mouse gene names apply. The CDR3 end is not reached by the read, which stops 1 residue before it; the germline J gene fills it in. V is TRBV12-1 and J is TRBJ1-4; D perhaps matches TRBD1 (6 bases). Trimming shortened V by 2 bases and J by 0 bases, and 6 bases separated the two germline ends. This CDR3 region has 14 residues. Germline V gene lookup returns CDR1 SGHSN and CDR2 HYEKVE. CDR3 sequence: CASSPGVSNERLFF. The CDR3 bases that were read are TGTGCCAGCTCTCCAGGGGTTTCCAACGAAAGATTATTT.

By share, this clone ranks as medium-sized. Gene names denote mouse genes. The read stops 1 residue short of the end of the CDR3; the missing end is completed from the germline J gene. The V gene is TRBV20, the J gene TRBJ2-7; D not certain. CDR3 length: 11 amino acids. The V end was cut by 0 bases, the J end by 4 bases, with 4 bases between. Germline assignment: CDR1 GFQATS and CDR2 STVNSAI. Incomplete CDR3 DNA: TGTGGTGCTAGGGAAGCTTATGAACAGTAC. Amino acid sequence: CGAREAYEQY. The entire CDR3 protein reads CGAREAYEQYF.

This clone was picked up a small number of times. Genes and germline are mouse. The read terminates 1 residue ahead of where the CDR3 ends, so the germline J gene completes it. The J gene is TRBJ2-2, the V gene TRBV15; D remains unclear. V lost 1 base, J lost 2 bases, and 5 bases lay in between. This CDR3 is 14 amino acids long. Germline loops: CDR1 SGHND, CDR2 FRSKSL. The sequenced CDR3 bases are TGTGCCAGCAGTTTAGGGACCAACACCGGGCAGCTCTAC. This codes for CASSLGTNTGQLY. The whole CDR3 protein reads CASSLGTNTGQLYF.

For this clone: Gene and germline names: mouse. Read data end 1 residue before the CDR3 end; the end is taken from the germline J gene. V is TRBV26 and J is TRBJ1-6; no definite D call. TRBJ1-6 is placed among ORFs of uncertain function. The germline gives CDR1 KGHPV, CDR2 FQNQEV (reference sequence). V gave up 5 bases and J gave up 6 bases, with 5 bases separating them. The length of the CDR3 is 12 residues. The CDR3 spells CASSKINSPLYF. The covered CDR3 bases are TGTGCCAGCAGTAAAATTAATTCGCCCCTCTAC.

Concerning this clone itself: Germline and genes here are mouse. Coverage ceases 1 residue before the CDR3 finishes, and the germline J gene fills in the end. The V and J genes are TRBV20 and TRBJ2-5; no reliable D call. The V and J ends lost 0 bases and 2 bases respectively, with 3 bases between them. The CDR3 runs to 12 residues. CDR1 GFQATS and CDR2 STVNSAI come from the germline V gene. Incomplete CDR3 DNA: TGTGGTGCTAGGGACTTCCAAGACACCCAGTAC. The encoded protein is CGARDFQDTQY. In full, the CDR3 reads CGARDFQDTQYF.

A few counts support this clone. Genes here carry mouse names. The CDR3 end lies 1 residue beyond the end of the read and is filled in from the germline J gene. J is TRBJ2-7 and V is TRBV26, with 10 bases aligning to TRBD2. This CDR3 comprises 13 residues. Germline V gene data show CDR1 as KGHPV and CDR2 as FQNQEV (reference sequence). V gave up 5 bases and J gave up 4 bases; unmatched junction bases: 2. The CDR3 DNA, read in part, is TGTGCCAGCAGTTTGGACTGGGGGTATGAACAGTAC. Protein product: CASSLDWGYEQY. The CDR3, in full, reads CASSLDWGYEQYF.

This clone is labeled large (0.1 to 1%). Any gene name here is a mouse gene name. Read sequence stops 1 residue before the CDR3 end, and the germline J gene provides the missing end. The chain joins TRBV12-2 to TRBJ2-4; 8 bases match TRBD2. Trimming removed 0 bases from V and 2 bases from J; junction bases left unmatched: 6. Germline V CDR1 and CDR2: SGHLS, HYDKME. CDR3 length: 16 amino acids. This CDR3 reads CASSLERGGLQNTLYF. The sequenced CDR3 bases are TGTGCCAGCTCTCTCGAACGGGGGGGCCTTCAAAACACCTTGTAC.